Presented here are 10 T cell receptor beta chains from one specimen sequenced in a study of cytomegalovirus exposure and HLA in healthy donors (TCRdb year 2017). Library generation was performed with the immunoSEQ multiplex PCR assay. A mixture of 60 forward primers for TCR Vbeta segments and 13 reverse primers for TCR Jbeta segments was used in the multiplex PCR. Entries here come from immuneACCESS through TCRdb and include only in-frame sequences with V and J called. Some clones fail to appear in such tables; in the studies checked, an unresolved V gene covers under half of the shortfall, and the cause of the remainder is unknown. The table kept for this sample lists some 48,000 clones. 6% to 7% of the sample is taken by the ten largest. Sequencing was performed on PBMCs. Receptor source: a male donor in good health and CMV-seropositive.

The chain employs TRBV6-1 and TRBJ2-2; 10 bases map to TRBD1. CDR3 length equals 15 residues. J gave up 6 bases and V 4 bases, and 5 bases lay outside the gene matches. Germline CDR1 and CDR2: MNHNS and SASEGT. The CDR3 loop reads CASSVDRGASGELFF. CDR3 coding DNA: TGTGCCAGCAGTGTGGACAGGGGGGCGTCCGGGGAGCTGTTTTTT.

A note on this clone: The junction departs from the called germline gene at one end, perhaps through a read error. The same CDR3 can be traced to other DNA sequences in this sample. The gene calls are TRBV6-1 and TRBJ1-2; TRBD1 might be the D (6 bases). CDR1 and CDR2 (germline): MNHNS, SASEGT. CDR3 size: 17 residues. In DNA form, the CDR3 reads TGTGCCAGCAGCGAAGACGGGACAAAAAACCAAAACTATGGCTACACCTTC. Encoded protein: CASSEDGTKNQNYGYTF.

V usage is TRBV7-2 and J usage is TRBJ1-1, with D unclear. The CDR3 has 14 residues. Trimming pared 1 base from V and 8 bases from J, leaving 14 bases between. Germline loops: CDR1 SGHTA, CDR2 FQGNSA. The CDR3: CASSLGSQVGEAFF. Here the CDR3 DNA reads TGTGCCAGCAGCTTAGGTTCTCAGGTCGGCGAAGCTTTCTTT. The full variable domain, rest sourced from reference TRBV7-2 and TRBJ1-1, is GAGVSQSPSNKVTEKGKDVELRCDPISGHTALYWYRQSLGQGLEFLIYFQGNSAPDKSGLPSDRFSAERTGGSVSTLTIQRTQQEDSAVYLCASSLGSQVGEAFFGQGTRLTVV.

On this clone: Since no conserved phenylalanine or tryptophan closes the CDR3, a read error is the likely cause. The genes are TRBV7-2 and TRBJ1-2, with 11 bases lining up with TRBD1. The CDR3 totals 14 residues. Germline-derived CDR1 and CDR2 are SGHTA and FQGNSA. V shed 6 bases and J 9 bases; nucleotides not matched to a gene: 9. The CDR3 coding sequence is TGTGCCAGCAGTTCAGGACAGGGGGCTCTGAGCTACACCCTC. It encodes CASSSGQGALSYTL.

This rearrangement joins TRBV7-9 to TRBJ1-1, with no clear D. The length of the CDR3 is 17 residues. Germline V gene sequence: CDR1 SEHNR, CDR2 FQNEAQ (reference sequence). V lost 5 bases and J 2 bases, leaving 21 bases between the germline ends. CDR3 residues: CASSRPLWQVTNTEAFF. The CDR3 DNA reads TGTGCCAGCAGCCGCCCCTTATGGCAAGTGACTAACACTGAAGCTTTCTTT.

The genes are TRBV6-1 and TRBJ1-2; D not resolved. CDR1 MNHNS and CDR2 SASEGT come from the germline V gene. The CDR3 is 15 amino acids. V lost 0 bases and J 5 bases, leaving 13 bases between the germline ends. The CDR3 nucleotides are TGTGCCAGCAGTGAAGCGACGTGGGCCCGGTATGGCTACACCTTC. Protein sequence: CASSEATWARYGYTF.

The V call is TRBV7-2, the J call TRBJ1-2; 8 bases agree with TRBD1. V lost 6 bases and J lost 6; bases outside the gene matches: 9. This CDR3 comprises 14 residues. CDR1 SGHTA and CDR2 FQGNSA come from the germline V gene. The CDR3 DNA sequence: TGTGCCAGCAGGCCAACAGGGGGTAGTCATGGCTACACCTTC. Its protein is CASRPTGGSHGYTF.

CDR3: CASSRGQGTYNEQFF. As DNA, the CDR3 is TGTGCCAGCAGCCGGGGACAGGGGACCTACAATGAGCAGTTCTTC. This chain connects TRBV5-4 to TRBJ2-1, with 10 bases fitting TRBD1. The CDR3 has 15 amino acids. Germline CDR1 and CDR2: SGHNT and YYREEE (reference sequence). J lost 2 bases, V lost 4 bases, and 3 bases had no gene match.

The V and J genes are TRBV11-3 and TRBJ2-5; 9 bases align to TRBD2. The CDR3 covers 18 residues. The V gene's germline CDR1 is SGHNT and CDR2 YENEEA. The junction had 24 bases not matched to a gene; V was cut back by 11 bases and J by 5 bases. CDR3 sequence: CALRGNGLARGRFETQYF. The CDR3 nucleotides read TGTGCCCTCCGGGGGAACGGACTAGCGAGGGGTCGTTTCGAGACCCAGTACTTC.

The gene calls are TRBV14 and TRBJ1-1; D gene ambiguous. This CDR3 spans 13 amino acids. Germline lookup yields CDR1 SGHDN and CDR2 FVKESK. The V end was cut by 2 bases, the J end by 5 bases, with 9 bases between. CDR3 sequence (DNA): TGTGCCAGCAGCCAATTACGGAGGACTGAAGCTTTCTTT. It translates to CASSQLRRTEAFF. The entire variable domain, with the rest obtained from reference TRBV14 and TRBJ1-1, is as follows: EAGVTQFPSHSVIEKGQTVTLRCDPISGHDNLYWYRRVMGKEIKFLLHFVKESKQDESGMPNNRFLAERTGGTYSTLKVQPAELEDSGVYFCASSQLRRTEAFFGQGTRLTVV.